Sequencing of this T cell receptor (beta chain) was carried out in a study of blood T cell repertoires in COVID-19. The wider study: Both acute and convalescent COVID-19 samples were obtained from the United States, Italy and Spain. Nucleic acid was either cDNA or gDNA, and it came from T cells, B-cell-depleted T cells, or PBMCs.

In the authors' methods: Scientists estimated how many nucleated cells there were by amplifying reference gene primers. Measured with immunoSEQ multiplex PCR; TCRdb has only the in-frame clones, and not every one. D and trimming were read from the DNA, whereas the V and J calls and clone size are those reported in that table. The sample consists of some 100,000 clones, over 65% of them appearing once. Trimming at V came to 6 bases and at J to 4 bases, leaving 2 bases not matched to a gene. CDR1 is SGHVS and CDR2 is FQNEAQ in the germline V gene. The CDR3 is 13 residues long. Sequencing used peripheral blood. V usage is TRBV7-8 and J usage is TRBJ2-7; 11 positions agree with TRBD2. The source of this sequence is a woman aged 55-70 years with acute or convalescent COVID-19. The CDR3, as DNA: TGTGCCAGCAGTTGGACTAGCGGGTACGAGCAGTACTTC. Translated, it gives CASSWTSGYEQYF.